This T cell receptor (beta chain) originates from a study of blood T cells in healthy people across ages. Regarding the study as a whole: One million T cells yielded diversity estimates that were considered underestimates. CMV infection status of these donors was not known.

The people who gave samples were healthy Caucasians from Russia, aged roughly 6 to 100. Each donor gave approximately 9.7 milliliters of peripheral blood. CDR3 length: 11 residues. Germline lookup yields CDR1 GTSNPN and CDR2 SVGIG (reference sequence). Trimming shortened V by 1 base and J by 5 bases, and 6 bases separated the two germline ends. This clonotype has a handful of counts. No antigen is known for it. Next came a second PCR, run for roughly 6 to 11 cycles, which used a sample-barcoded 5' primer along with a J-beta primer mix. TCRdb independently ran MiXCR on the 5' RACE reads; one entry per CDR3 protein. The sample shows 700,000 to 950,000 distinct CDR3 sequences, 40% to 45% of them seen only once.

The material sequenced was blood. The rearrangement uses TRBV30 and TRBJ2-7, with a possible D match to TRBD1 (5 bases). The TCR comes from a woman between 55 and 75 years old in good health. The CDR3 bases are TGTGCCTGGAGTGGGGGCGACGAGCAGTACTTC. Amino acids: CAWSGGDEQYF.